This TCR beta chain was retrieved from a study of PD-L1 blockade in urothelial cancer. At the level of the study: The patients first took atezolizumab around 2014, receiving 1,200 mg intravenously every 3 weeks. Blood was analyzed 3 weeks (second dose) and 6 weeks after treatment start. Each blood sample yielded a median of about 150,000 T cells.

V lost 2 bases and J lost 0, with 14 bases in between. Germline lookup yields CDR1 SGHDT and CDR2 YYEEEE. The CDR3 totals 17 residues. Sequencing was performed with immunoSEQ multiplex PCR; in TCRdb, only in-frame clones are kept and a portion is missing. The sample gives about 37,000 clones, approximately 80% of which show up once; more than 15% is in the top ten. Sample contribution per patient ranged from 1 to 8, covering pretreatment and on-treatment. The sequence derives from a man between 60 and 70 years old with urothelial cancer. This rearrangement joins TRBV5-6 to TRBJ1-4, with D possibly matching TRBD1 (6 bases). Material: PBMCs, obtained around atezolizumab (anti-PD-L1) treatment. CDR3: CASSFRRQAATNEKLFF. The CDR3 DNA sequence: TGTGCCAGCAGCTTCCGACGACAGGCTGCAACTAATGAAAAACTGTTTTTT.